Given below is one T cell receptor beta chain in context. Its antigen remains undetermined. No per-base quality is available; no much larger clone lies one base away. The germline V gene supplies CDR1 SGHTA and CDR2 FQGTGA. The CDR3 holds 16 amino acids from the cysteine to the phenylalanine. CDR3 DNA is the only sequence kept; it has 48 bases, read in frame from the first base. Trimming leaves V shorter by 6 bases and J shorter by 2 bases, with the junction holding 7 bases beyond the gene matches. This sample was taken from a study of cytomegalovirus exposure and HLA in healthy donors (dated by TCRdb to about 2017). For the study in its entirety: In an earlier analysis of some 610 of the donors, around 300 Gb of sequence data and 100 million or so unique TCR beta sequences from some 170 million T cells were reported. An early release covering some 640 HLA-typed donors comprised about 320 gigabases of sequencing data and 85 million to 100 million unique TCR sequences. Among the approximately 400 genotyped donors, around 81% belonged to the genetic ancestry cluster associated with self-reported Caucasian donors. The aim of the study was to test whether cataloging public T cell receptors could identify signatures of past pathogen exposure. Using immunosequencing, the study profiled T cell repertoires from about 610 subjects and related those repertoires to cytomegalovirus serostatus. Besides the first cohort of roughly 700 subjects, a separate validation cohort made up of over 95 different subjects was used. To predict cytomegalovirus infection status, the study combined high-throughput TCR immunosequencing, statistical association of individual TCRs with disease status, and machine learning. In a later analysis, previously published TCR beta repertoires from roughly 710 donors were re-analyzed and high-resolution HLA genotyping was added so that TCR occurrence patterns could be studied. The later analysis used no new phenotypic data to find candidate immune exposures, relying instead on TCR beta sequences and their occurrence across donors. In an earlier analysis of a few hundred of the donors, high-throughput TCR beta sequencing was used to judge whether each TCR beta V gene segment behaved as functional or pseudogenic. Donor age, sex, ethnicity and CMV serostatus were collected together with the repertoire data. Genome-wide SNP genotypes for about 65% of the roughly 670 donors were used in a later genetic analysis, which treated that subset as a discovery cohort. All discovery cohort repertoires had been generated using a single sequencing platform. HLA typing covered class I and class II loci at four-digit resolution. Typing coverage differed by locus: A, B, C, DRB1 and DQB1 were typed in about 620-640 donors, DQA1 in approximately 520, DPA1 in roughly 590, and DPB1 in 400 to 490. Because of strong linkage in the cohort, five DR-DQ haplotypes were treated as single units for association and clustering. Among about 400 genotyped donors of the cohort, an average of around 250,000 unique TCR beta nucleotide sequences was sequenced per donor, of which 15% to 20% were non-productive.

The cohort comprised around 690 healthy bone marrow donors. Cohort members were all nominally healthy when sampled, although unrecorded immune exposures were likely present. The donor was CMV seronegative and belonged to the group of roughly 330 seronegative cohort members. Each donor provided a peripheral blood sample, and peripheral blood mononuclear cells were used for TCR beta sequencing. Genomic DNA extraction from the blood cell samples was performed with the Qiagen DNeasy Blood Extraction Kit. Overall study outcomes, separate from this receptor: In an earlier analysis of several hundred of the donors, most TCR beta V segments were observed in productive rearrangements about 87% or about 30% of the time, broadly matching IMGT annotations. According to a later genetic analysis, donors in an Asian-associated ancestry cluster had fewer N-insertions in productive TCRs than the roughly 670-donor mean. The classifier was reported to diagnose cytomegalovirus status with high specificity and sensitivity in both the original cohort and the validation cohort. A later analysis found that HLA-associated TCR beta chains were more clonally expanded and had lower generation probabilities than equally common non-associated chains. A total of around 150 TCR beta chains were listed by the study as associated with cytomegalovirus. Some IMGT-functional V segments, including TRBV6-2 and TRBV6-3, could not be told apart with the 87-base-pair reads, so those segments were excluded. HLA typing was unavailable for some donors at each locus, so association tests used only the typed subset. It was suggested by the authors that the approach could potentially be generalized to other disease states and immunological phenotypes. Roughly uniform sequencing depth across donors was assumed in presence/absence analyses, although this assumption may not hold. When HLA alleles, especially DR and DQ, strongly co-occurred, TCR associations were difficult to assign to individual alleles. A few of the identified cytomegalovirus-associated TCR beta chains were confirmed in vitro to be specific for cytomegalovirus antigens. Linkage disequilibrium might explain the correlated functional status among segregating V segments, but an unknown experimental factor could not be ruled out. The only immune exposure information available for the cohort was CMV serostatus. Because counts were too low, approximately 18 rarely observed V segments, including chromosome 9 orphons, were excluded from the earlier analysis of under 650 of the donors. A later analysis reported that several top co-occurrence clusters appeared linked to parvovirus B19, influenza, CMV and Epstein-Barr virus. Most CMV-associated TCR beta chains appeared to be HLA-restricted in a later analysis, and the HLA associations seemed to be driven largely by CMV exposure. A group of highly shared sequence variants was considered likely to be a technical artifact of the sequencing pipeline. A later analysis associated about 17,000 TCR beta sequences with specific HLA alleles at a false discovery rate of 0.05. V-gene and J-gene trimming of TCR beta chains was associated with a missense DCLRE1C variant in a later genetic analysis, and the association was replicated in an independent cohort. In a later analysis, TCR association rates were found to vary across HLA loci, with the most associated TCRs seen for DRB1 alleles and the fewest for HLA-C alleles. A further reported finding was that TCR beta sequences accurately predicted the HLA-A and HLA-B alleles for most subjects in the first cohort. Most TCR sequences were seen in very few donors, while some public TCRs were found in many individuals. In this cohort, only TCR beta chains were sequenced, and detectable features were limited by the absence of alpha or paired-chain data.

The library came from the immunoSEQ multiplex PCR assay. A mixture of 60 forward primers for TCR Vbeta segments and 13 reverse primers for TCR Jbeta segments was used in the multiplex PCR. The CDR3 region of rearranged TCR beta genes was amplified from genomic DNA with a multiplex PCR assay. The amplified TCR beta libraries were sequenced on the Illumina HiSeq System as 87-base-pair reads. Concerning the study's data processing: A later analysis counted approximately 74 million unique TCR beta chains across the 550 to 750 repertoires, and roughly 11 million of these chains were shared by at least two donors. Raw reads were error-corrected and collapsed into unique sequences with a nearest-neighbor algorithm that merged closely related sequences to remove PCR and sequencing errors. V, D and J gene segments were assigned by aligning CDR3 sequences to IMGT reference sequences. For a sequence to be retained, a match of at least six nucleotides was required to both a V gene segment and a J gene segment. Rearrangements were called productive when the CDR3 lacked stop codons and stayed in frame with V and J; all others were non-productive. CDR3 was defined according to IMGT convention as the region running from the second conserved V-encoded cysteine to the conserved J-encoded phenylalanine. The earlier analysis of about 610 of the donors excluded any sequence lacking an unambiguous match to a single V gene segment. In an earlier analysis of some 590 of the donors, a V segment was called functional when productive rearrangements were above 56.7%, and segregating when the standard deviation between donors exceeded 5%. A statistical classification framework was built to diagnose cytomegalovirus status from the catalog of TCR beta chain sequences. In a later analysis, TCR nucleotide sequences were compared against IMGT/GENE-DB human TR gene sequences so that V and J genes could be assigned. In a later analysis, CDR3 sequences and most-parsimonious VDJ recombination scenarios were assigned using the TCRdist pipeline. In a later analysis, every TCR beta chain was defined by the combination of its CDR3 amino acid sequence and its V-gene family, and reads without a unique V-gene family were dropped. In a later analysis, fewer than 650 highly shared, low-generation-probability nucleotide sequences were removed to address suspected cross-contamination and a sequencing artifact. A later analysis calculated a clonal expansion index for each public chain from normalized within-repertoire ranks of inferred template counts. A later analysis computed generation probabilities with a VDJ recombination model fitted to out-of-frame rearrangements, and checked the results against IGoR. A later analysis scored TCR-TCR, TCR-HLA and TCR-CMV co-occurrence with hypergeometric tests, applying a repertoire-size bias correction to TCR pairs. To estimate false discovery rates, a later analysis permuted the HLA or CMV assignments 20 times. In a later analysis, co-occurring TCRs were grouped using DBSCAN, and TCRdist sequence similarity was added for clustering within HLA-allele-positive subsets. Repertoires with fewer than 30,000 or more than 120,000 public chains, plus five repertoires with anomalous nucleotide sharing, were excluded from co-occurrence clustering. TCRdb took over this immuneACCESS table, retaining in-frame rearrangements with V and J assigned. Such tables are incomplete; in checked studies, under half of the missing clones stem from an unresolved V gene, and the remainder is unexplained. For V, J and clone size, that table is used; D and trimming come from the DNA. The sample table holds some 150,000 clones, of which around 84% were seen once. The top ten constitute roughly 2.3% of the sample.

The TCR was taken from a woman aged 18 to 35 in good health and CMV-seronegative. Specimen: PBMCs. The chain is made from TRBV7-3 and TRBJ2-3; 11 bases in between match TRBD2. CDR3 protein: CASRSGTSGPTDTQYF. The bases read TGTGCCAGCAGATCCGGGACTAGCGGACCCACAGATACGCAGTATTTT.